This passage covers 31 T cell receptor beta chains from one sample sequenced in a study of blood T cells in healthy people across ages. A second PCR, run for roughly 7 to 12 cycles, used a sample-barcoded 5' primer plus a J-beta primer mix. TCRdb reanalysed the 5' RACE reads using MiXCR and keeps one entry per CDR3 protein. This sample has approximately 800,000 distinct CDR3 sequences, with roughly 64% found just once. Sequencing was performed on blood. These receptors originate from a man aged 25 to 40 in good health.

This clonotype was picked up one time. The V gene is TRBV7-2, the J gene TRBJ2-5, with D tentatively TRBD1 (6 bases). Per germline, CDR1 SGHTA and CDR2 FQGNSA. Trimming took off 3 bases at V and 4 bases at J, with 12 bases between the two ends. The CDR3 loop spans 14 amino acids. As DNA, the CDR3 is TGTGCCAGCAGCTTCCGGACAGTCTCAGAGACCCAGTACTTC. This sequence encodes CASSFRTVSETQYF.

This clonotype was seen more than once but under ten times. The J gene is TRBJ2-1, the V gene TRBV9; 12 bases match TRBD2. Germline CDR1 reads SGDLS; CDR2 reads YYNGEE. The length of the CDR3 is 13 residues. V was pared by 7 bases and J by 6 bases, with 2 bases of the junction left unmatched. The CDR3 here is CASGTSGPNEQFF. The DNA for the CDR3 is TGTGCCAGCGGGACTAGCGGGCCCAATGAGCAGTTCTTC.

The rearrangement links TRBV20-1 to TRBJ2-5; D uncertain. Germline V CDR1 and CDR2: DFQATT, SNEGSKA (reference sequence). The CDR3 is 9 residues long. The CDR3 DNA follows: TGCAGCCTCGGAGAGACCCAGTACTTC. Amino acids: CSLGETQYF.

The chain links TRBV9 to TRBJ1-1; tentatively, D is TRBD1 (6 bases). Trimming removed 3 bases from V and 1 base from J, with 13 bases in between. The germline V gene encodes CDR1 SGDLS and CDR2 YYNGEE. The CDR3 has 15 residues. The CDR3 protein is CASSAFGQPNTEAFF. CDR3 nucleotides: TGTGCCAGCAGCGCATTTGGACAGCCGAACACTGAAGCTTTCTTT.

The V gene is TRBV7-9, the J gene TRBJ2-7; D possibly corresponds to TRBD2 (6 bases). CDR1 is SEHNR, CDR2 FQNEAQ, per germline (reference sequence). The CDR3 totals 14 residues. Trimming removed 5 bases from V and 7 bases from J, with 18 bases in between. The CDR3 DNA follows: TGTGCCAGCAGCCCTAGCGCGGGCGCTCGGGAGCAGTACTTC. Its translation is CASSPSAGAREQYF.

The chain employs TRBV12-3 or TRBV12-4 and TRBJ2-4; D perhaps matches TRBD1 (6 bases). Trimming removed 5 bases from V and 5 bases from J, with 13 bases in between. The CDR3 sequence is 14 residues long. Written as DNA, the CDR3 is TGTGCCAGCAGTCAGGCCAGGGGCGAAAACATTCAGTACTTC. Translating it yields CASSQARGENIQYF.

Only a few counts were recorded for this clonotype. This chain joins TRBV12-3 or TRBV12-4 and TRBJ1-2; D ambiguous. Trimming stripped 3 bases from V and 5 bases from J, with 4 bases between. There are 11 residues in the CDR3. For the CDR3, the DNA is TGTGCCAGCAGTTTCGGGTATGGCTACACCTTC. It is translated as CASSFGYGYTF.

J is TRBJ1-2 and V is TRBV20-1; 7 nucleotides align to TRBD1. The CDR3 is 14 residues long. Germline values: CDR1 DFQATT, CDR2 SNEGSKA (reference sequence). The V and J ends lost 4 bases and 7 bases, in that order; junction bases with no gene match: 12. The CDR3 here is CSATTWTGGSGYTF. The CDR3 DNA reads TGCAGTGCTACCACTTGGACAGGCGGGAGTGGCTACACCTTC.

Written as DNA, the CDR3 is TGTGCCAGCAGTATTTTACTAGCGGGCCTAGGGAATGAGCAGTTCTTC. Encoded protein: CASSILLAGLGNEQFF. V gene TRBV28 combines with J gene TRBJ2-1, with 9 bases fitting TRBD2. Trimming removed 5 bases from V and 7 bases from J; junction bases left unmatched: 12. Germline CDR1 MDHEN, CDR2 SYDVKM. The CDR3 spans 16 residues.

Here the CDR3 reads CASSPGQGHYEQYF. The CDR3 DNA is TGCGCCAGCAGTCCGGGACAGGGACACTACGAGCAGTACTTC. The V and J genes are TRBV5-1 and TRBJ2-5; 9 bases are a match to TRBD1. The tail of the sequence fits TRBJ2-7 better, so the J call may be wrong. Germline V lookup: CDR1 SGHRS, CDR2 YFSETQ. This CDR3 contains 14 residues.

The chain recombines TRBV29-1 with TRBJ1-1; D uncertain. V was clipped by 4 bases and J by 1 base, with 4 bases between them. In germline, CDR1 is SQVTM, CDR2 ANQGSEA. CDR3 size: 11 residues. The CDR3 nucleotides read TGCAGCGTTGTCGGGAACACTGAAGCTTTCTTT. Amino acids: CSVVGNTEAFF.

V gene TRBV5-1 combines with J gene TRBJ2-7; 10 nucleotides agree with TRBD1. The CDR3 extends over 19 amino acids. Germline values: CDR1 SGHRS, CDR2 YFSETQ. With 2 bases clipped from V and 0 bases from J, the junction kept 14 bases outside the gene matches. The CDR3 nucleotides are TGCGCCAGCAGCTTTTTCCCTGCGGGGGACAGGGGCCACTCCTACGAGCAGTACTTC. Protein product: CASSFFPAGDRGHSYEQYF.

This clonotype has more than one count but fewer than ten. J is TRBJ2-4 and V is TRBV10-3; a possible D gene is TRBD1 (5 bases). The J call may not be correct, given that the DNA end is closer to TRBJ2-7. The CDR3 has 13 residues. Germline V gene lookup returns CDR1 ENHRY and CDR2 SYGVKD. As DNA, the CDR3 is TGTGCCATCAGGGGGCCAGGGCAGGACGAGCAGTACTTC. Amino acids: CAIRGPGQDEQYF.

A few counts support this clonotype. V is TRBV7-2 and J is TRBJ2-5; D is uncertain. V lost 4 bases to trimming and J lost 3 bases, with 9 bases between them. This CDR3 comprises 13 residues. Germline lookup yields CDR1 SGHTA and CDR2 FQGNSA. The CDR3 is CASSSNLKETQYF. CDR3 nucleotide sequence: TGTGCCAGCAGCTCCAACCTAAAAGAGACCCAGTACTTC.

The sample holds one count of this clonotype. The genes are TRBV6-5 and TRBJ2-5; 8 bases align to TRBD2. Judging by the DNA end, TRBJ2-7 fits better; the J call may be wrong. Looked up from germline, CDR1 is MNHEY and CDR2 is SVGAGI. The CDR3 covers 17 residues. DNA for the CDR3: TGTGCCAGCAGTTACTCGGCTAGCGGGCGAACTGCCTACGAGCAGTACTTC. It yields the protein CASSYSASGRTAYEQYF.

The CDR3 is CAIRAYQGPSGNTIYF. The DNA of the CDR3 is TGTGCCATCAGAGCTTACCAGGGGCCATCTGGAAACACCATATATTTT. The rearrangement links TRBV10-3 to TRBJ1-3, with a weak D call TRBD1 (6 bases). V was trimmed by 6 bases and J by 1 base, leaving 16 bases between them. This CDR3 comprises 16 residues. CDR1 is ENHRY and CDR2 is SYGVKD in the germline V gene.

The genes are TRBV7-3 and TRBJ2-6, with 9 bases matching TRBD1. J lost 4 bases, V lost 6 bases, and 10 bases had no gene match. In germline, CDR1 is SGHTA, CDR2 FQGTGA. This CDR3 contains 17 residues. The CDR3 sequence: CASSNTGGASGANVLTF. The CDR3 DNA is TGTGCCAGCAGTAATACAGGGGGCGCGTCCGGGGCCAACGTCCTGACTTTC.

This clonotype was recorded a few times. The V and J genes are TRBV29-1 and TRBJ2-3, with 9 bases that match TRBD2. CDR1 is SQVTM, CDR2 ANQGSEA, per germline. The CDR3 runs to 15 residues. J was trimmed by 8 bases and V by 6 bases; bases with no gene match: 15. As DNA, the CDR3 is TGCAGCGTGGTGACTAGCGGAGCTCATTATGGTACGCAGTATTTT. Residues: CSVVTSGAHYGTQYF.

J is TRBJ2-5 and V is TRBV3-1; weak D call: TRBD2 (5 bases). The DNA end favors TRBJ2-7, so the J call may be wrong. CDR1 is LGHDT and CDR2 is YNNKEL in the germline V gene (reference sequence). This CDR3 spans 16 amino acids. The CDR3 DNA follows: TGTGCCAGCAGCCAAGGTCCGAGCGGCGAAGGCTACGAGCAGTACTTC. Translating gives CASSQGPSGEGYEQYF.

V gene TRBV20-1 combines with J gene TRBJ2-3; a possible D gene is TRBD2 (6 bases). V gave up 3 bases and J gave up 5 bases, with 9 bases separating them. This CDR3 region has 12 residues. Germline V lookup: CDR1 DFQATT, CDR2 SNEGSKA (reference sequence). The chain's CDR3 is CSARTSRDTQYF. CDR3 nucleotide sequence: TGCAGTGCTAGGACTAGTAGAGATACGCAGTATTTT.

The rearrangement joins TRBV10-2 to TRBJ1-5, with D unresolved. With 8 bases removed from V and 5 bases from J, the gap between germline ends came to 13 bases. Germline CDR1 reads WSHSY; CDR2 reads SAAADI. This CDR3 is built from 13 residues. The CDR3 nucleotides are TGCGCCAGCGTGGGGAAGTCGGATCAGCCCCAGCATTTT. It codes for CASVGKSDQPQHF.

CDR3 sequence reads: CASRRDLDSSSYNSPLHF. The CDR3 coding sequence is TGTGCCAGCAGACGCGATCTGGACAGTAGCTCCTATAATTCACCCCTCCACTTT. The gene calls are TRBV6-1 and TRBJ1-6, with TRBD1 as a possible D gene (6 bases). CDR3 length: 18 residues. Germline V CDR1 and CDR2: MNHNS, SASEGT. Deletions cut 6 bases from V and 0 bases from J, with 18 bases between.

Regarding this clonotype: A read error is likely, as this CDR3 ends without the conserved phenylalanine or tryptophan. The genes are TRBV7-3 and TRBJ2-4, with TRBD1 identical over 7 bases. J gave up 8 bases and V 8 bases, and 12 bases lay outside the gene matches. Per the germline V gene, CDR1 is SGHTA and CDR2 is FQGTGA. There are 14 residues in the CDR3. CDR3 protein: CASSGDRDSHIQYV. CDR3 sequence (DNA): TGTGCCAGCTCCGGAGACAGGGATTCACACATTCAGTACGTC.

This chain joins TRBV7-9 and TRBJ2-1; no clear D gene. The length of the CDR3 is 14 residues. The V end was cut by 5 bases, the J end by 8 bases, with 16 bases between. The V gene's germline CDR1 is SEHNR and CDR2 FQNEAQ (reference sequence). CDR3 in DNA: TGTGCCAGCAGCCCGATTGGTCGGTTATATGAGCAGTTCTTC. This encodes CASSPIGRLYEQFF.

The CDR3 DNA is TGCAGTGCTAGAGAGTCGGTAGCGGGATCCTACGAGCAGTACTTC. Its translation: CSARESVAGSYEQYF. The chain joins TRBV20-1 to TRBJ2-7, with 8 nucleotides matching TRBD2. The germline gives CDR1 DFQATT, CDR2 SNEGSKA (reference sequence). Unmatched junction bases numbered 5, after V lost 0 bases and J lost 1 base. This CDR3 has 15 amino acids.

The V gene is TRBV9, the J gene TRBJ2-3, with a weak D call TRBD2 (6 bases). V shed 4 bases and J shed 9 bases, with 12 bases lying between them. The germline V gene has CDR1 SGDLS and CDR2 YYNGEE. This CDR3 spans 12 amino acids. This CDR3 reads CASSPGRRTQYF. CDR3 bases: TGTGCCAGCAGCCCGGGGAGGCGGACGCAGTATTTT. Combining the CDR3 with reference TRBV9 and TRBJ2-3 gives the whole variable domain DSGVTQTPKHLITATGQRVTLRCSPRSGDLSVYWYQQSLDQGLQFLIQYYNGEERAKGNILERFSAQQFPDLHSELNLSSLELGDSALYFCASSPGRRTQYFGPGTRLTVL.

The sample holds a few counts of this clonotype. The chain employs TRBV6-5 and TRBJ2-3; 7 bases fit TRBD1. This CDR3 spans 15 amino acids. Germline lookup yields CDR1 MNHEY and CDR2 SVGAGI. V shed 1 base, J shed 5 bases, and the junction held 6 bases outside the gene matches. For the CDR3, the DNA is TGTGCCAGCAGTTACTGGGGACAGCTGGAAGATACGCAGTATTTT. Protein product: CASSYWGQLEDTQYF.

This clonotype was detected only once. V and J are TRBV2 and TRBJ2-4; TRBD2 matches at 8 bases. The CDR3 covers 14 residues. The V gene's germline CDR1 is SNHLY and CDR2 FYNNEI. J lost 13 bases, V lost 0 bases, and 8 bases had no gene match. CDR3 bases: TGTGCCAGCAGTGAAGCGCTTCTCGGGGGGGAGCAGTACTTC. The encoded protein is CASSEALLGGEQYF. The full variable domain, completed using reference TRBV2 and TRBJ2-4, is EPEVTQTPSHQVTQMGQEVILRCVPISNHLYFYWYRQILGQKVEFLVSFYNNEISEKSEIFDDQFSVERPDGSNFTLKIRSTKLEDSAMYFCASSEALLGGEQYFGAGTRLSVL.

This chain uses TRBV20-1 with TRBJ2-7; TRBD1 matches 9 bases. CDR1 DFQATT and CDR2 SNEGSKA come from the germline V gene (reference sequence). The V gene end was trimmed by 3 bases and the J gene end by 3 bases; junction bases not matched to a gene: 15. The CDR3 has 17 amino acids. The CDR3 DNA follows: TGCAGTGCTAGTGATCCCGGGTTAGGGACAGGGCTCTACGAGCAGTACTTC. It specifies CSASDPGLGTGLYEQYF.

The CDR3 is CASSPGPPRDTQYF. As DNA, the CDR3 is TGTGCCAGCAGTCCCGGGCCCCCGAGAGATACGCAGTATTTT. The rearrangement uses TRBV7-2 and TRBJ2-3; D uncertain. V was trimmed by 6 bases and J by 5 bases, leaving 15 bases between them. This CDR3 has 14 residues. CDR1 and CDR2 (germline): SGHTA, FQGNSA.

V usage is TRBV20-1 and J usage is TRBJ2-5, with TRBD2 matching 9 bases. V lost 3 bases and J lost 3; bases outside the gene matches: 8. The CDR3 length is 15 residues. CDR1 is DFQATT, CDR2 SNEGSKA, per germline (reference sequence). DNA for the CDR3: TGCAGTGCTAGTGGGGCGGGAGGGCAAGAAGAGACCCAGTACTTC. Translated: CSASGAGGQEETQYF.